These 32 T cell receptor beta chains share one sample of origin, sequenced in a study of blood T cell repertoires in COVID-19. Sequencing was performed with immunoSEQ multiplex PCR; in TCRdb, only in-frame clones are kept and a portion is missing. The sample has 200,000 to 300,000 clones; approximately 80% are singletons. The sample taken for sequencing was peripheral blood. The receptors here all came from a woman aged 55-69 years with active or convalescent COVID-19.

This clone was observed a few times. The chain joins TRBV11-3 to TRBJ2-1; weak D call: TRBD2 (8 bases). The germline V gene has CDR1 SGHNT and CDR2 YENEEA. This CDR3 contains 16 residues. The V end was cut by 6 bases, the J end by 4 bases, with 19 bases between. In DNA, the CDR3 is TGTGCCAGCAGTACAGGGGCGGCTAGCGGGTACAATGAGCAGTTCTTC. It encodes CASSTGAASGYNEQFF.

The genes are TRBV7-3 and TRBJ2-7, with a possible D match to TRBD1 (6 bases). Per the germline V gene, CDR1 is SGHTA and CDR2 is FQGTGA. V was pared by 4 bases and J by 3 bases, with 10 bases between. The CDR3 runs 13 residues. The CDR3 bases are TGTGCCAGCAGCTCCAGGGGAAACTACGAGCAGTACTTC. The encoded protein is CASSSRGNYEQYF.

The chain is built from TRBV13 and TRBJ2-3; 8 nucleotides align to TRBD2. The germline CDR1 and CDR2 sequences are PRHDT and FYEKMQ (reference sequence). Germline trimming cut 11 bases from V and 4 bases from J; bases unmatched to any gene: 8. This CDR3 has 13 amino acids. Here the CDR3 DNA reads TGTGCCGGGACTAGGGGGAACGCAGATACGCAGTATTTT. Its protein product is CAGTRGNADTQYF. Based on the CDR3 plus reference TRBV13 and TRBJ2-3, the full variable domain is AAGVIQSPRHLIKEKRETATLKCYPIPRHDTVYWYQQGPGQDPQFLISFYEKMQSDKGSIPDRFSAQQFSDYHSELNMSSLELGDSALYFCAGTRGNADTQYFGPGTRLTVL.

This clone was counted between two and nine times. This sequence joins TRBV5-1 and TRBJ2-2, with no clear D. The CDR3 consists of 13 residues. Per the germline V gene, CDR1 is SGHRS and CDR2 is YFSETQ. The V end was cut by 4 bases, the J end by 7 bases, with 11 bases between. The DNA of the CDR3 is TGCGCCAGCAGCCTAACTATAGGCGGGGAGCTGTTTTTT. It is translated as CASSLTIGGELFF.

The rearrangement links TRBV3-1 (or the pseudogene TRBV3-2) to TRBJ1-1; 8 nucleotides agree with TRBD1. V lost 3 bases and J lost 7; bases outside the gene matches: 10. The germline gives CDR1 LGHDT, CDR2 YNNKEL (reference sequence). This CDR3 comprises 15 residues. The chain's CDR3 is CASSHVDRGGSEAFF. In nucleotides, the CDR3 is TGTGCCAGCAGCCATGTAGACAGGGGAGGGAGTGAAGCTTTCTTT.

V is TRBV2 and J is TRBJ2-1, with TRBD2 identical over 15 bases. V lost 5 bases, J lost 2 bases, and 7 bases stayed unmatched. Germline lookup yields CDR1 SNHLY and CDR2 FYNNEI. CDR3 length equals 18 residues. The CDR3 region has the DNA TGTGCCAGCAGTCAAAGGACTAGCGGGAGGGCCACCTACAATGAGCAGTTCTTC. This translates into CASSQRTSGRATYNEQFF. The variable domain in full, with the rest retrieved from reference TRBV2 and TRBJ2-1, is EPEVTQTPSHQVTQMGQEVILRCVPISNHLYFYWYRQILGQKVEFLVSFYNNEISEKSEIFDDQFSVERPDGSNFTLKIRSTKLEDSAMYFCASSQRTSGRATYNEQFFGPGTRLTVL.

V gene TRBV28 combines with J gene TRBJ1-5; D is possibly TRBD1 (5 bases). Germline V gene data show CDR1 as MDHEN and CDR2 as SYDVKM. This CDR3 spans 14 amino acids. Deletions cut 7 bases from V and 0 bases from J, with 10 bases between. CDR3 in DNA: TGTGCCAGCACCTCAGGGCTTAGCAATCAGCCCCAGCATTTT. It translates to CASTSGLSNQPQHF.

Worth noting for this clone: Other DNA sequences in this specimen translate into the identical CDR3. This rearrangement joins TRBV6-6 to TRBJ1-3; no firm D call. CDR1 MNHNY and CDR2 SVGAGI come from the germline V gene (reference sequence). This CDR3 contains 15 residues. The V gene lost 4 bases and the J gene lost 0 bases, with 10 bases spanning the gap. CDR3 nucleotides: TGTGCCAGCAGTTCGCGGGCCCTCTCTGGAAACACCATATATTTT. Translated, it gives CASSSRALSGNTIYF.

The CDR3 nucleotides read TGTGCCAGCAGCCAAGTAGCGGGGGGGTTCTATGAGCAGTTCTTC. Amino acids: CASSQVAGGFYEQFF. The chain couples TRBV3-1 (or the pseudogene TRBV3-2) to TRBJ2-1, with TRBD2 matching over 11 bases. The V segment lost 1 base and the J segment 8 bases; nucleotides outside the gene matches: 4. Germline CDR1 LGHDT, CDR2 YNNKEL (reference sequence). The CDR3 extends over 15 amino acids.

This chain uses TRBV5-4 with TRBJ2-3, with 7 bases fitting TRBD2. Losses at the gene ends were 3 bases for V and 4 bases for J; bases not matched to a gene: 8. The CDR3 covers 15 residues. Germline V CDR1 and CDR2: SGHNT, YYREEE (reference sequence). The CDR3 loop reads CASSSTSGAPDTQYF. As DNA, the CDR3 is TGTGCCAGCAGCTCTACCAGCGGGGCTCCAGATACGCAGTATTTT.

The chain is built from TRBV6-5 and TRBJ1-1; 7 nucleotides match TRBD1. Trimming removed 7 bases from V and 3 bases from J; junction bases left unmatched: 11. The CDR3 consists of 15 residues. CDR1 MNHEY and CDR2 SVGAGI come from the germline V gene. CDR3 DNA: TGTGCCAGCACCGAGACAGGGCGGGGGGACACTGAAGCTTTCTTT. It specifies CASTETGRGDTEAFF.

The chain links TRBV19 to TRBJ1-2, with TRBD1 identical over 9 bases. The CDR3 is 14 residues long. Germline loops: CDR1 LNHDA, CDR2 SQIVND (reference sequence). The trim removed 6 bases at V and 4 bases at J, leaving 6 bases unmatched. The DNA for the CDR3 is TGTGCCAGTAGCCCGACAGGGGGAAGCTATGGCTACACCTTC. Its translation is CASSPTGGSYGYTF.

This clone showed up just once. The chain employs TRBV18 and TRBJ2-3, with 8 bases matching TRBD2. The CDR3 has 14 residues. V shed 5 bases and J 2 bases; nucleotides not matched to a gene: 3. Germline V gene lookup returns CDR1 KGHSH and CDR2 LQKENI. The CDR3 region is CASSLAGTTDTQYF. The CDR3, as DNA: TGTGCCAGCTCATTAGCGGGGACCACAGATACGCAGTATTTT.

The sample holds one count of this clone. This rearrangement joins TRBV5-1 to TRBJ2-5; perhaps TRBD2 as D (6 bases). Germline assignment: CDR1 SGHRS and CDR2 YFSETQ. The V and J ends lost 0 bases and 5 bases respectively, with 11 bases between them. This CDR3 has 14 amino acids. CDR3 sequence reads: CASSLDGSYETQYF. The DNA for the CDR3 is TGCGCCAGCAGCTTGGACGGGAGCTATGAGACCCAGTACTTC.

The rearrangement uses TRBV6-4 and TRBJ2-1; 9 nucleotides line up with TRBD1. The CDR3 totals 15 residues. CDR1 and CDR2 (germline): MRHNA, SNTAGT. Unmatched junction bases numbered 4, after V lost 3 bases and J lost 4 bases. The CDR3 bases are TGTGCCAGCAGTGAGATGGACAGGGGATACAATGAGCAGTTCTTC. It yields the protein CASSEMDRGYNEQFF.

In DNA form, the CDR3 reads TGTGCCAGCAGCCAAGGGAAAGACTATAGCAATCAGCCCCAGCATTTT. Amino acids: CASSQGKDYSNQPQHF. V usage is TRBV3-1 (or the pseudogene TRBV3-2) and J usage is TRBJ1-5; the D is unclear. The CDR3 has 16 amino acids. The germline V gene has CDR1 LGHDT and CDR2 YNNKEL (reference sequence). Trimming took 1 base from V and 0 from J, leaving 10 bases between them.

The CDR3 is CASSLGGRTETQYF. Here the CDR3 DNA reads TGTGCCAGCAGCTTAGGAGGGAGGACTGAGACCCAGTACTTC. This chain links TRBV7-6 with TRBJ2-5; possible D gene TRBD2, 6 bases. CDR1 is SGHVS and CDR2 is FNYEAQ in the germline V gene. The CDR3 has 14 residues. Trimming took 1 base from V and 5 from J, leaving 11 bases between them.

V and J are TRBV6-4 and TRBJ1-1, with D possibly matching TRBD1 (5 bases). The CDR3 loop spans 13 amino acids. The V gene's germline CDR1 is MRHNA and CDR2 SNTAGT. Trimming removed 5 bases from V and 0 bases from J, with 7 bases in between. The CDR3 DNA reads as TGTGCCAGCAGTCAGGGTATGAACACTGAAGCTTTCTTT. Residues: CASSQGMNTEAFF.

J is TRBJ2-6 and V is TRBV3-1 (or the pseudogene TRBV3-2); D is uncertain. The V gene's germline CDR1 is LGHDT and CDR2 YNNKEL (reference sequence). The CDR3 has 15 amino acids. Trimming took 2 bases from V and 0 from J, leaving 5 bases between them. CDR3 region: CASSQQASGANVLTF. CDR3 coding DNA: TGTGCCAGCAGCCAACAGGCCTCTGGGGCCAACGTCCTGACTTTC.

In its sample, this clone was seen a few times. Other DNA sequences within the sample encode an identical CDR3. J is TRBJ1-2 and V is TRBV3-1 (or the pseudogene TRBV3-2); 7 bases match TRBD1. The CDR3 loop spans 13 amino acids. V lost 4 bases, J lost 5 bases, and 4 bases stayed unmatched. Looked up from germline, CDR1 is LGHDT and CDR2 is YNNKEL (reference sequence). Here the CDR3 DNA reads TGTGCCAGCAGCCCAACAGGGGATTATGGCTACACCTTC. Translated: CASSPTGDYGYTF.

The V call is TRBV5-5, the J call TRBJ1-4; the match to TRBD1 covers 9 bases. Germline loops: CDR1 SGHKS, CDR2 YYEKEE (reference sequence). J lost 4 bases, V lost 4 bases, and 5 bases had no gene match. This CDR3 region has 15 residues. The CDR3 nucleotides read TGTGCCAGCAGCGCCGGGACAGGGAGTAATGAAAAACTGTTTTTT. Its translation is CASSAGTGSNEKLFF.

This rearrangement joins TRBV12-5 to TRBJ2-3; 7 bases are a match to TRBD1. With 6 bases clipped from V and 4 bases from J, the junction kept 7 bases outside the gene matches. The CDR3 consists of 14 residues. CDR1 and CDR2 (germline): LGHNT, FRNRAP. CDR3 nucleotide sequence: TGTGCTAGTGGGGCCGGGACAGACTCAGATACGCAGTATTTT. It is translated as CASGAGTDSDTQYF.

This chain uses TRBV7-8 with TRBJ2-1; 9 positions match TRBD2. Germline V gives CDR1 SGHVS, CDR2 FQNEAQ. The J segment lost 2 bases and the V segment lost 1 base, leaving 3 bases of the junction unmatched. CDR3 length equals 16 residues. In DNA, the CDR3 is TGTGCCAGCAGCTTAGTTGGCGGGGGGGCCTACAATGAGCAGTTCTTC. Amino acid sequence: CASSLVGGGAYNEQFF.

This clone showed up just once. The chain carries TRBV19 and TRBJ2-1; TRBD1 matches 9 bases. Germline V gives CDR1 LNHDA, CDR2 SQIVND (reference sequence). The CDR3 totals 15 residues. With 4 bases clipped from V and 5 bases from J, the junction kept 6 bases outside the gene matches. The CDR3: CASSTPGQGDNEQFF. The CDR3 DNA follows: TGTGCCAGTAGTACACCGGGACAGGGCGACAATGAGCAGTTCTTC.

This chain links TRBV7-8 with TRBJ2-1, with TRBD2 identical over 9 bases. After removal of 7 bases from V and 11 bases from J, the junction contained 18 bases not matched to a gene. Germline CDR1 and CDR2: SGHVS and FQNEAQ. The CDR3 is made up of 16 amino acids. The CDR3 here is CASTRVTLERGEKQFF. The DNA of the CDR3 is TGTGCCAGCACCAGGGTGACCTTAGAGCGGGGGGAAAAGCAGTTCTTC.

This chain joins TRBV5-4 and TRBJ1-2, with D tentatively TRBD1 (5 bases). The CDR3 runs 17 residues. Trimming stripped 5 bases from V and 0 bases from J, with 20 bases between. Per the germline V gene, CDR1 is SGHNT and CDR2 is YYREEE (reference sequence). The CDR3 bases are TGTGCCAGCAGGGGCCCGGGTTGGGGCCCAACTAACTATGGCTACACCTTC. Translating it yields CASRGPGWGPTNYGYTF.

The genes are TRBV3-1 (or the pseudogene TRBV3-2) and TRBJ2-5; 8 positions agree with TRBD2. J gave up 3 bases and V 7 bases, and 7 bases lay outside the gene matches. CDR3 size: 14 residues. Looked up from germline, CDR1 is LGHDT and CDR2 is YNNKEL (reference sequence). The CDR3 nucleotides read TGTGCCAGCAACAACGGGGGGGCCGAAGAGACCCAGTACTTC. Its protein product is CASNNGGAEETQYF.

The gene calls are TRBV5-4 and TRBJ2-3; possible D gene TRBD2, 7 bases. This CDR3 is 18 amino acids long. V dropped 4 bases and J dropped 0 bases, with 21 bases sitting between them. CDR1 is SGHNT and CDR2 is YYREEE in the germline V gene (reference sequence). CDR3 coding DNA: TGTGCCAGCAGCCGTAAGGGACGGGGGGCCCTTAGCACAGATACGCAGTATTTT. It translates to CASSRKGRGALSTDTQYF.

The gene calls are TRBV7-2 and TRBJ1-6, with D possibly matching TRBD1 (6 bases). This CDR3 is built from 16 residues. CDR1 SGHTA and CDR2 FQGNSA come from the germline V gene. With 5 bases removed from V and 0 bases from J, the gap between germline ends came to 11 bases. The CDR3 bases are TGTGCCAGCAGCCAGGGGCAGAGCTCCTATAATTCACCCCTCCACTTT. Protein sequence: CASSQGQSSYNSPLHF.

The chain links TRBV5-1 to TRBJ2-2, with D possibly TRBD2 on 6 matching bases. The CDR3 length is 14 residues. V lost 7 bases and J 6 bases, leaving 16 bases between the germline ends. Looked up from germline, CDR1 is SGHRS and CDR2 is YFSETQ. CDR3 amino acids: CASCPQTSSGELFF. CDR3 DNA sequence: TGCGCCAGCTGCCCCCAGACTAGTTCCGGGGAGCTGTTTTTT.

V is TRBV27 and J is TRBJ1-6; maybe TRBD1 (5 bases). With 1 base removed from V and 1 base from J, the gap between germline ends came to 11 bases. CDR3 length equals 17 residues. Germline V gives CDR1 MNHEY, CDR2 SMNVEV (reference sequence). CDR3 nucleotide sequence: TGTGCCAGCAGTTTATTCCGAACAGGATCCTATAATTCACCCCTCCACTTT. Its protein is CASSLFRTGSYNSPLHF.

The chain employs TRBV4-2 and TRBJ1-3; D possibly corresponds to TRBD1 (5 bases). The CDR3 is 16 residues long. Germline V CDR1 and CDR2: LGHNA, YNFKEQ. Trimming left V 0 bases short and J 2 bases short, with 11 bases between. The CDR3 sequence is CASSQEAGWTGNTIYF. The CDR3 DNA reads TGTGCCAGCAGCCAAGAAGCAGGGTGGACTGGAAACACCATATATTTT.